The subject of this entry is one TCR beta chain. This clonotype was seen repeatedly, ten times or more. The clone's antigen remains unknown. Per-nucleotide qualities are absent, and no much larger clonotype sits a single base away. Every donor was a healthy Caucasian. The twin cohort consisted of three pairs of female monozygotic twins, all aged roughly 18 to 29 years. Miltenyi CD45RO+ enrichment and human naive T-cell isolation kits were used to isolate memory (CD45RO+) and naive T cells from PBMC. The data are from a study of identical twins (dated by TCRdb to 2016 to 2017). The study in broad terms: To test whether fetal clonotypes persist, the study used deep sequencing on TCR alpha and beta repertoires from monozygotic twins, unrelated adults of various ages, and cord blood. Replicate twin experiments were performed at different times using different library preparation protocols to rule out contamination. Findings and caveats that apply to the study as a whole: Abundant cord blood beta clonotypes had fewer insertions, young adult naive repertoires showed a similar but weaker trend, and memory repertoires showed no such trend. In beta out-of-frame sequences, excess twin sharing was weaker, because having fewer shared sequences lowered the signal-to-noise ratio. Invariant T cells such as MAIT and iNKT could partly confound zero-insertion analyses, although diverse VJ usage argued against such confounding for most clonotypes. In monozygotic twins, recombination models systematically underestimated out-of-frame TCR alpha sharing, but the models matched the sharing seen between unrelated individuals. Because the same donors could not be followed over many years, conclusions were based on cross-sectional statistical analysis. Out-of-frame TCR alpha sequences shared between twins showed an excess of low generation-probability sequences compared with coincidental sharing between unrelated individuals.

V drops 0 bases and J drops 5 bases, leaving 8 bases in between. The CDR3 spans 14 residues, from the cysteine through the phenylalanine. Only the CDR3 region is kept as DNA, spanning 42 bases read in frame from base 1. CDR1 ENHRY and CDR2 SYGVKD are derived from the germline V gene. The receptor library was made with 5' RACE. Sequencing was carried out with an Illumina HiSeq 2000. Template switching added a universal primer binding site, and the final cDNA carried a unique molecular identifier that allowed TCR cDNA molecules to be counted accurately. First-strand cDNA for TCR alpha and beta chains was synthesized from specific primers in the conserved constant-segment region. To control for contamination, each cDNA library was double barcoded with a SMART-Mk sample barcode plus Illumina barcodes. TruSeq adapter sequences and Illumina sample barcodes were added in two successive PCR steps. TCR alpha and beta cDNA libraries were sequenced on the Illumina HiSeq platform with custom primers. From the authors' description of their analysis: MiGEC was used to process raw reads and extract unique molecular identifiers, and MiXCR was used to find CDR3 positions. For each individual, recombination models were inferred using an EM algorithm with the repgenHMM and IGoR tools. Shared clonotypes were analyzed with the tcR package in R, and sharing was normalized by the product of cloneset sizes. To study raw recombination without the effects of thymic and clonal selection, out-of-frame nonproductive sequences were analyzed. The public reads were reprocessed in TCRdb via fastp at Q25 and MiXCR, keeping in-frame beta chains. Rows matching on CDR3 protein sequence are summarized as one entry with the most common DNA and genes. The V and J calls reflect TCRdb's pipeline rather than the authors' work. The sample yields about 240,000 distinct CDR3 sequences; about 13% were counted once. 4% of the sample lies in the top ten.

The sample was also reused in another study, on yellow fever vaccine responses in identical twins. According to the second study: The authors reported that the T cell response to vaccination in identical twins appeared partly convergent and partly personalized. In identical twins, the study followed T cell clones that responded to the vaccine with precision.

The source is a woman aged 18-29 years in good health. Sequenced input: memory (CD45RO+) T cells sorted from blood. The meaning of the sample's cell subset or site label: CD45RO+ enriched T cells. The chain is made from TRBV10-3 and TRBJ2-4, with TRBD2 tentatively as D gene (6 bases match). The CDR3 sequence is CAISESTGENIQYF. The nucleotides read TGTGCCATCAGTGAGTCGACGGGGGAAAACATTCAGTACTTC.